This passage covers 22 T cell receptor beta chains from one sample sequenced in a study of blood T cell repertoires in COVID-19. The data were produced by immunoSEQ multiplex PCR, yet TCRdb's version contains in-frame clones alone and is incomplete. The repertoire holds fewer than 45,000 clones, approximately 80% seen once, with less than 2.5% in the top ten. Sequencing used peripheral blood. The receptors were sampled from a man in his sixties with active COVID-19.

The chain is built from TRBV18 and TRBJ1-4; 8 bases line up with TRBD1. The germline V gene encodes CDR1 KGHSH and CDR2 LQKENI. V gave up 8 bases and J gave up 7 bases; unmatched junction bases: 12. The CDR3 is made up of 15 amino acids. The CDR3 DNA sequence: TGTGCCAGCCTCCCCAACCAGGGGGCGAGTGAAAAACTGTTTTTT. Its translation: CASLPNQGASEKLFF.

The chain employs TRBV7-6 and TRBJ2-1, with 10 bases identical to TRBD2. CDR1 is SGHVS, CDR2 FNYEAQ, per germline. The CDR3 contains 16 residues. The V segment lost 4 bases and the J segment 0 bases; nucleotides outside the gene matches: 3. Here the CDR3 reads CASSSLAGVSYNEQFF. The CDR3 DNA reads TGTGCCAGCAGCTCCCTAGCGGGGGTCTCCTACAATGAGCAGTTCTTC.

The gene calls are TRBV4-2 and TRBJ1-5; D is unclear. Germline assignment: CDR1 LGHNA and CDR2 YNFKEQ. The CDR3 contains 16 residues. Trimming took 3 bases from V and 2 from J, leaving 14 bases between them. The CDR3 here is CASSHSAGEGNQPQHF. The DNA of the CDR3 is TGTGCCAGCAGCCATTCCGCGGGTGAGGGCAATCAGCCCCAGCATTTT.

V usage is TRBV4-3 and J usage is TRBJ1-6; 8 bases agree with TRBD1. Germline CDR1 LGHNA, CDR2 YSLEER. The CDR3 is 15 amino acids. V lost 0 bases, J lost 10 bases, and 5 bases stayed unmatched. The CDR3 DNA follows: TGCGCCAGCAGCCAAGACAGGACAGGGACCTCACCCCTCCACTTT. Its translation: CASSQDRTGTSPLHF.

Only one count was recorded for this clone. The rearrangement joins TRBV6-5 to TRBJ1-2, with a tentative D call TRBD1 (5 bases). The V gene lost 0 bases and the J gene lost 8 bases, with 16 bases spanning the gap. The CDR3 loop spans 15 amino acids. Germline CDR1 MNHEY, CDR2 SVGAGI. The CDR3 reads CASSYSTGTVGGYTF. In DNA, the CDR3 is TGTGCCAGCAGTTACTCGACGGGGACTGTTGGGGGCTACACCTTC.

This chain links TRBV2 with TRBJ1-1, with 8 bases lining up with TRBD1. V trimming: 6 bases; J trimming: 1 base; junction bases outside the gene matches: 10. The CDR3 extends over 16 amino acids. From germline, CDR1 is SNHLY and CDR2 FYNNEI. In DNA, the CDR3 is TGTGCCAGCAGGAGAACCCTAGGGACAGGGAACACTGAAGCTTTCTTT. It translates to CASRRTLGTGNTEAFF.

The chain is built from TRBV2 and TRBJ1-2, with D possibly TRBD1 on 5 matching bases. Germline V gene sequence: CDR1 SNHLY, CDR2 FYNNEI. This CDR3 has 14 amino acids. Trimming removed 6 bases from V and 5 bases from J, with 16 bases in between. CDR3 amino acids: CASSPGGGLYGYTF. The CDR3 DNA follows: TGTGCCAGCAGCCCGGGGGGGGGTCTATATGGCTACACCTTC.

In its sample, this clone was seen once. The chain employs TRBV4-1 and TRBJ2-1; D unclear. Germline V gene sequence: CDR1 MGHRA, CDR2 YSYEKL. This CDR3 has 13 amino acids. Trimming stripped 0 bases from V and 8 bases from J, with 8 bases between. CDR3 nucleotide sequence: TGCGCCAGCAGCCAAGATTCAGACTATGAGCAGTTCTTC. Translation gives CASSQDSDYEQFF.

This chain links TRBV7-9 with TRBJ1-1, with 7 bases fitting TRBD1. V lost 5 bases, J lost 3 bases, and 12 bases stayed unmatched. The CDR3 is 16 amino acids. Germline CDR1 SEHNR, CDR2 FQNEAQ (reference sequence). Written as DNA, the CDR3 is TGTGCCAGCAGCCCAAGACAGGGAAGTAAGCACACTGAAGCTTTCTTT. This codes for CASSPRQGSKHTEAFF.

The chain links TRBV11-3 to TRBJ2-1; 9 positions agree with TRBD2. The V and J ends lost 7 bases and 8 bases, in that order; junction bases with no gene match: 15. CDR1 is SGHNT, CDR2 YENEEA, per germline. The CDR3 loop spans 16 amino acids. CDR3 protein: CASTITQRGVIYEQFF. Written as DNA, the CDR3 is TGTGCCAGCACCATCACTCAGCGGGGGGTTATCTATGAGCAGTTCTTC.

The rearrangement links TRBV6-5 to TRBJ1-4; D is unresolved. This CDR3 comprises 15 residues. The V gene lost 5 bases and the J gene lost 0 bases, with 10 bases spanning the gap. Per germline, CDR1 MNHEY and CDR2 SVGAGI. CDR3 region: CASSTPDATNEKLFF. The CDR3, as DNA: TGTGCCAGCAGTACACCAGATGCAACTAATGAAAAACTGTTTTTT.

This chain uses TRBV9 with TRBJ2-2; perhaps TRBD1 as D (6 bases). This CDR3 contains 13 residues. Germline CDR1 is SGDLS and CDR2 is YYNGEE. V was pared by 4 bases and J by 6 bases, with 10 bases between. CDR3 nucleotide sequence: TGTGCCAGCAGCTCCCGGACAGCCGGGGAGCTGTTTTTT. This translates into CASSSRTAGELFF. The entire variable domain, with the rest obtained from reference TRBV9 and TRBJ2-2, is as follows: DSGVTQTPKHLITATGQRVTLRCSPRSGDLSVYWYQQSLDQGLQFLIQYYNGEERAKGNILERFSAQQFPDLHSELNLSSLELGDSALYFCASSSRTAGELFFGEGSRLTVL.

The chain links TRBV5-1 to TRBJ2-7; TRBD1 matches at 11 bases. The CDR3 covers 14 residues. The trim removed 4 bases at V and 2 bases at J, leaving 2 bases unmatched. Germline values: CDR1 SGHRS, CDR2 YFSETQ. The CDR3 sequence is CASSGTGGPYEQYF. Here the CDR3 DNA reads TGCGCCAGCAGCGGGACAGGGGGGCCCTACGAGCAGTACTTC.

The rearrangement joins TRBV7-2 to TRBJ2-1; possibly TRBD1 for D (5 bases). CDR3 length: 15 amino acids. From germline, CDR1 is SGHTA and CDR2 FQGNSA. Trimming shortened V by 1 base and J by 8 bases, and 15 bases separated the two germline ends. The CDR3 nucleotides read TGTGCCAGCAGCTTAGAAGGGGTTACCTTGGATGAGCAGTTCTTC. Translating it yields CASSLEGVTLDEQFF. Combining the CDR3 with reference TRBV7-2 and TRBJ2-1 gives the whole variable domain GAGVSQSPSNKVTEKGKDVELRCDPISGHTALYWYRQSLGQGLEFLIYFQGNSAPDKSGLPSDRFSAERTGGSVSTLTIQRTQQEDSAVYLCASSLEGVTLDEQFFGPGTRLTVL.

This clone was detected a few times. Here the CDR3 DNA reads TGTGCCAGCAGTTACTCGACAGGGGGCTCAGGAAACACCATATATTTT. Protein sequence: CASSYSTGGSGNTIYF. The chain carries TRBV6-2 or TRBV6-3 and TRBJ1-3; 10 bases map to TRBD1. The trim removed 0 bases at V and 4 bases at J, leaving 3 bases unmatched. Germline values: CDR1 MNHEY, CDR2 SVGEGT. The CDR3 totals 16 residues.

Concerning this clone itself: Other DNA sequences in this specimen translate into the identical CDR3. V usage is TRBV7-3 and J usage is TRBJ1-1; 9 bases agree with TRBD1. Per the germline V gene, CDR1 is SGHTA and CDR2 is FQGTGA. The trim removed 5 bases at V and 1 base at J, leaving 2 bases unmatched. The CDR3 is 14 amino acids. Here the CDR3 reads CASSVDRGNTEAFF. DNA for the CDR3: TGTGCCAGCAGCGTGGACAGGGGGAACACTGAAGCTTTCTTT.

The chain joins TRBV3-1 (or the pseudogene TRBV3-2) to TRBJ2-5; no clear D gene. The CDR3 contains 12 residues. V was shortened by 1 base and J by 8 bases, with 8 bases between the two germline ends. Germline CDR1 and CDR2: LGHDT and YNNKEL (reference sequence). The CDR3 coding sequence is TGTGCCAGCAGCCAAGGACTCCAAACCCAGTACTTC. Translating it yields CASSQGLQTQYF.

The chain employs TRBV6-2 or TRBV6-3 and TRBJ1-6, with TRBD1 matching over 9 bases. Trimming at V came to 6 bases and at J to 6 bases, leaving 9 bases not matched to a gene. Germline CDR1 is MNHEY and CDR2 is SVGEGT. The CDR3 sequence is 16 residues long. CDR3 residues: CASSAVTGGINSPLHF. In DNA form, the CDR3 reads TGTGCCAGCAGCGCCGTTACAGGGGGCATTAATTCACCCCTCCACTTT.

This CDR3 is CAWSVGAGGQYF. The CDR3 nucleotides read TGTGCCTGGAGTGTGGGAGCGGGGGGGCAGTACTTC. The chain has TRBV30 and TRBJ2-7, with TRBD2 matching 9 bases. Trimming removed 0 bases from V and 9 bases from J; junction bases left unmatched: 3. The CDR3 extends over 12 amino acids. Germline values: CDR1 GTSNPN, CDR2 SVGIG (reference sequence).

This chain links TRBV5-6 with TRBJ2-5; 7 positions agree with TRBD2. V was pared by 0 bases and J by 0 bases, with 5 bases of the junction left unmatched. Per the germline V gene, CDR1 is SGHDT and CDR2 is YYEEEE. This CDR3 is built from 16 residues. Here the CDR3 DNA reads TGTGCCAGCAGCTTGGTTCTGGGGGGGTACCAAGAGACCCAGTACTTC. Its protein is CASSLVLGGYQETQYF.

V gene TRBV27 combines with J gene TRBJ2-7; a weak D match, TRBD2 (5 bases). V dropped 3 bases and J dropped 8 bases, with 20 bases sitting between them. The germline V gene has CDR1 MNHEY and CDR2 SMNVEV (reference sequence). The CDR3 extends over 15 amino acids. The CDR3 is CASSFRSGGDGKQYF. In nucleotides, the CDR3 is TGTGCCAGCAGTTTCAGGTCAGGAGGTGACGGAAAGCAGTACTTC.

J is TRBJ2-1 and V is TRBV7-2; tentatively, D is TRBD1 (6 bases). The CDR3 is 15 residues long. Trimming shortened V by 8 bases and J by 3 bases, and 17 bases separated the two germline ends. Per the germline V gene, CDR1 is SGHTA and CDR2 is FQGNSA. The CDR3 DNA reads TGTGCCAGCGGAAGTACAGGGACCCTCTACAATGAGCAGTTCTTC. Translation gives CASGSTGTLYNEQFF.